A selection of T cell receptor beta chains follows, all from one sample in a study of graft-versus-host responses after intestinal transplantation. This table comes from immunoSEQ multiplex PCR, and its TCRdb copy is limited to in-frame clones, with some not included. The data hold roughly 17,000 clones, with roughly nine tenths observed a single time. This specimen consisted of bone marrow, obtained just under 130 days after transplant. The origin of the receptors is a human patient who received an intestinal transplant, so some T cells may come from the graft donor. Both conserved end residues are part of each CDR3. Fields, in order: clone size, V gene, D gene, J gene, CDR3 DNA, CDR3 protein. A D gene is named only where the DNA matches it firmly. Where a row states a size, it is once, few, many or the class of an expanded clone; other rows omit it.

clone_size: few; v_call: TRBV10-1; d_call: -; j_call: TRBJ1-4; cdr3_nt: TGCGCCAGCAGTGAAGGGCAGGGGAATAATGAAAAACTGTTTTTT; cdr3_aa: CASSEGQGNNEKLFF
clone_size: -; v_call: TRBV27; d_call: -; j_call: TRBJ2-2; cdr3_nt: TGTGCCAGCAGGCGGTGGGCAGGGGCCAACACCGGGGAGCTGTTTTTT; cdr3_aa: CASRRWAGANTGELFF
clone_size: -; v_call: TRBV28; d_call: TRBD2; j_call: TRBJ2-1; cdr3_nt: TGTGCCAGCAGTTTATCGGGGACTAATTCTGAGCAGTTCTTC; cdr3_aa: CASSLSGTNSEQFF
clone_size: -; v_call: TRBV30; d_call: TRBD2; j_call: TRBJ2-7; cdr3_nt: TGTGCCTGGAGCGGGGGGGTCGAGCAGTACTTC; cdr3_aa: CAWSGGVEQYF
clone_size: -; v_call: TRBV11-1; d_call: -; j_call: TRBJ2-3; cdr3_nt: TGTGCCAGCAGCTTGACGGGACAGCAGTATTTT; cdr3_aa: CASSLTGQQYF
clone_size: once; v_call: TRBV6-1; d_call: -; j_call: TRBJ2-7; cdr3_nt: TGTGCCAGCAGTGAAGCGGCGGACAACTCCTACGAGCAGTACTTC; cdr3_aa: CASSEAADNSYEQYF
clone_size: -; v_call: TRBV5-1; d_call: -; j_call: TRBJ1-2; cdr3_nt: TGCGCCAGCAGCTTGGCAGGGGCTGCCCATGGCTACACCTTC; cdr3_aa: CASSLAGAAHGYTF
clone_size: -; v_call: TRBV6-1; d_call: -; j_call: TRBJ2-7; cdr3_nt: TGTGCCAGCAGGGGGTCGTACGAGCAGTACTTC; cdr3_aa: CASRGSYEQYF
clone_size: -; v_call: TRBV7-3; d_call: -; j_call: TRBJ2-7; cdr3_nt: TGTGCCAGCAGCTTAAACGGGGTCGTCTACGAGGAGCAGTACTTC; cdr3_aa: CASSLNGVVYEEQYF
clone_size: -; v_call: TRBV7-8; d_call: -; j_call: TRBJ1-5; cdr3_nt: TGTGCCAGCAGCTTCGGGACTAGTCGTCAGCCCCAGCATTTT; cdr3_aa: CASSFGTSRQPQHF
clone_size: -; v_call: TRBV6-9; d_call: -; j_call: TRBJ2-5; cdr3_nt: TGTGCCAGCAGTTACATGGGGGGTGGGCGAGAGACCCAGTACTTC; cdr3_aa: CASSYMGGGRETQYF
clone_size: -; v_call: TRBV2; d_call: -; j_call: TRBJ1-2; cdr3_nt: TGTGCCAGCAGTGAAGATAGAGGGTTAGGCTATGGCTACACCTTC; cdr3_aa: CASSEDRGLGYGYTF
clone_size: -; v_call: TRBV10-3; d_call: TRBD1; j_call: TRBJ1-2; cdr3_nt: TGTGCCATCCTCCGGGACAGCAACTATGGCTACACCTTC; cdr3_aa: CAILRDSNYGYTF
clone_size: -; v_call: TRBV5-1; d_call: -; j_call: TRBJ1-1; cdr3_nt: TGCGCCCAGCCCATAGGACAAGTGCGTTTAATGAACACTGAAGCTTTCTTT; cdr3_aa: CAQPIGQVRLMNTEAFF
clone_size: few; v_call: TRBV19; d_call: TRBD1; j_call: TRBJ1-2; cdr3_nt: TGTGCCAGTAGTACAGACAGGGGGCGCGAGTTCCATGGCTACACCTTC; cdr3_aa: CASSTDRGREFHGYTF
clone_size: -; v_call: TRBV5-1; d_call: -; j_call: TRBJ2-1; cdr3_nt: TGCGCCAGCAGCTTGTACGTGGACAATGAGCAGTTCTTC; cdr3_aa: CASSLYVDNEQFF
clone_size: -; v_call: TRBV9; d_call: -; j_call: TRBJ2-3; cdr3_nt: TGTGCCAGCAGCGTAGAGGGACTTCGCACAGATACGCAGTATTTT; cdr3_aa: CASSVEGLRTDTQYF
clone_size: -; v_call: TRBV7-8; d_call: -; j_call: TRBJ2-2; cdr3_nt: TGTGCCAGCAGCCGAGGAGGGATAAGGAACACCGGGGAGCTGTTTTTT; cdr3_aa: CASSRGGIRNTGELFF
clone_size: -; v_call: TRBV6-1; d_call: TRBD1; j_call: TRBJ2-5; cdr3_nt: TGTGCCAGCAGTGAAGAACAGGGGGCAGGGGAGACCCAGTACTTC; cdr3_aa: CASSEEQGAGETQYF
clone_size: -; v_call: TRBV7-2; d_call: -; j_call: TRBJ2-7; cdr3_nt: TGTGCCAGCAGCCTTGGGCTCTCTATGGTCACCTACGAGCAGTACTTC; cdr3_aa: CASSLGLSMVTYEQYF
clone_size: once; v_call: TRBV9; d_call: -; j_call: TRBJ2-1; cdr3_nt: TGTGCCAGCAGCGTAGTTACTGTGGGGGAGCAGTTCTTC; cdr3_aa: CASSVVTVGEQFF
clone_size: once; v_call: TRBV5-4; d_call: TRBD2; j_call: TRBJ2-3; cdr3_nt: TGTGCCAGCAGCGCGAGGCGGAGCGGGAGGACAGATACGCAGTATTTT; cdr3_aa: CASSARRSGRTDTQYF
clone_size: -; v_call: TRBV5-1; d_call: -; j_call: TRBJ1-1; cdr3_nt: TGCGCCAGCAGCTTGAAACGGCCAGGGATAGGTGAAGCTTTCTTT; cdr3_aa: CASSLKRPGIGEAFF
clone_size: once; v_call: TRBV5-8; d_call: TRBD1; j_call: TRBJ1-5; cdr3_nt: TGTGCCAGCAGCTTCAGGACAGGGGGGGTTCAGCCCCAGCATTTT; cdr3_aa: CASSFRTGGVQPQHF
clone_size: -; v_call: TRBV11-3; d_call: -; j_call: TRBJ1-5; cdr3_nt: TGTGCCAGCAGCTCAGCCAGCTATAGCAATCAGCCCCAGCATTTT; cdr3_aa: CASSSASYSNQPQHF
clone_size: few; v_call: TRBV6-5; d_call: TRBD2; j_call: TRBJ2-7; cdr3_nt: TGTGCCAGCAGAGATGGGTCTAGCGGCTCCTACGAGCAGTACTTC; cdr3_aa: CASRDGSSGSYEQYF
clone_size: -; v_call: TRBV14; d_call: -; j_call: TRBJ2-1; cdr3_nt: TGTGCCAGCAGCCAACGAGGTGCCTACAATGAGCAGTTCTTC; cdr3_aa: CASSQRGAYNEQFF
clone_size: few; v_call: TRBV18; d_call: TRBD1; j_call: TRBJ2-2; cdr3_nt: TGTGCCAGCTCACCACCGGGGACAGGGACGAACACCGGGGAGCTGTTTTTT; cdr3_aa: CASSPPGTGTNTGELFF
clone_size: -; v_call: TRBV9; d_call: TRBD1; j_call: TRBJ1-4; cdr3_nt: TGTGCCAGCCTGCATAGATGGGACAGGGATACCCTGACCCCCGAAAAACTGTTTTTT; cdr3_aa: CASLHRWDRDTLTPEKLFF
clone_size: few; v_call: TRBV4-1; d_call: TRBD2; j_call: TRBJ2-2; cdr3_nt: TGCGCCAGCAGCCGGAGGGAGCTAGCGGGGGATTACACCGGGGAGCTGTTTTTT; cdr3_aa: CASSRRELAGDYTGELFF
clone_size: -; v_call: TRBV9; d_call: TRBD1; j_call: TRBJ2-1; cdr3_nt: TGTGCCAGCAGCGTCACCGGGACAGTGTTTGATGAGCAGTTCTTC; cdr3_aa: CASSVTGTVFDEQFF
clone_size: -; v_call: TRBV6-5; d_call: -; j_call: TRBJ2-5; cdr3_nt: TGTGCCAGCAGTTACTCGAATGGGCCCTCAGGGACCCAGTACTTC; cdr3_aa: CASSYSNGPSGTQYF
clone_size: once; v_call: TRBV19; d_call: -; j_call: TRBJ1-1; cdr3_nt: TGTGCCAGTAGTAATGGGGGTTTGGGCACTGAAGCTTTCTTT; cdr3_aa: CASSNGGLGTEAFF
clone_size: -; v_call: TRBV4-1; d_call: -; j_call: TRBJ1-2; cdr3_nt: TGCGCCAGCAGCCATGGGCTCCTCGGGAACTATGGCTACACCTTC; cdr3_aa: CASSHGLLGNYGYTF
clone_size: -; v_call: TRBV13; d_call: -; j_call: TRBJ2-5; cdr3_nt: TGTGCCAGCAGCTTAATCGCCCAAGAGACCCAGTACTTC; cdr3_aa: CASSLIAQETQYF
clone_size: -; v_call: TRBV4-1; d_call: -; j_call: TRBJ2-1; cdr3_nt: TGCGCCAGCAGCCAAGACTTCCATGAGCAGTTCTTC; cdr3_aa: CASSQDFHEQFF
clone_size: -; v_call: TRBV4-1; d_call: -; j_call: TRBJ1-5; cdr3_nt: TGCGCCAGCAGCCATAGGGAACGCAATCAGCCCCAGCATTTT; cdr3_aa: CASSHRERNQPQHF
clone_size: -; v_call: TRBV29-1; d_call: -; j_call: TRBJ1-1; cdr3_nt: TGCAGCGCCCCGACAGGCATGAACACTGAAGCTTTCTTT; cdr3_aa: CSAPTGMNTEAFF
clone_size: -; v_call: TRBV6-1; d_call: -; j_call: TRBJ1-1; cdr3_nt: TGTGCCAGCAGACTCGTAGAAATAGGGACTGAAGCTTTCTTT; cdr3_aa: CASRLVEIGTEAFF
clone_size: -; v_call: TRBV5-3; d_call: -; j_call: TRBJ2-4; cdr3_nt: TGTGCCAGAAGCTTGGTGGGGGCCGTAGCCAAAAACATTCAGTACTTC; cdr3_aa: CARSLVGAVAKNIQYF
clone_size: -; v_call: TRBV29-1; d_call: -; j_call: TRBJ1-2; cdr3_nt: TGCAGCGTAATACAGGGAAGCTATGGCTACACCTTC; cdr3_aa: CSVIQGSYGYTF
clone_size: -; v_call: TRBV28; d_call: TRBD1; j_call: TRBJ2-7; cdr3_nt: TGTGCCAGCAGTCCCTCCGGGACAGCCTTTTCTCTGTACGAGCAGTACTTC; cdr3_aa: CASSPSGTAFSLYEQYF
clone_size: -; v_call: TRBV20-1; d_call: -; j_call: TRBJ2-1; cdr3_nt: TGCAGTGCTAGGGGTGGGCGGGAGCAGTTCTTC; cdr3_aa: CSARGGREQFF
clone_size: few; v_call: TRBV6-5; d_call: TRBD2; j_call: TRBJ2-1; cdr3_nt: TGTGCCAGCAGTTCCCTGGCGGGAGGGGACAATGAGCAGTTCTTC; cdr3_aa: CASSSLAGGDNEQFF
clone_size: -; v_call: TRBV28; d_call: -; j_call: TRBJ1-1; cdr3_nt: TGTGCCAGCAGTTTCCGATACCTCAGGGCTGAAGCTTTCTTT; cdr3_aa: CASSFRYLRAEAFF
clone_size: -; v_call: TRBV30; d_call: TRBD1; j_call: TRBJ1-1; cdr3_nt: TGTGCCTGGAGCCACCGCAGGGGGCGCAATACTGAAGCTTTCTTT; cdr3_aa: CAWSHRRGRNTEAFF
clone_size: -; v_call: TRBV27; d_call: TRBD2; j_call: TRBJ2-1; cdr3_nt: TGTGCCAGCAGTCCCTCCGGACTAGCGGGAGTTGAGCAGTTCTTC; cdr3_aa: CASSPSGLAGVEQFF
clone_size: -; v_call: TRBV13; d_call: -; j_call: TRBJ2-1; cdr3_nt: TGTGCCAGCAGCTTAAAACATGAGCAGTTCTTC; cdr3_aa: CASSLKHEQFF
clone_size: few; v_call: TRBV7-9; d_call: -; j_call: TRBJ2-5; cdr3_nt: TGTGCCAGCAGGTCCCGGACGGCGGGCCAAGAGACCCAGTACTTC; cdr3_aa: CASRSRTAGQETQYF
clone_size: -; v_call: TRBV27; d_call: -; j_call: TRBJ2-3; cdr3_nt: TGTGCCAGCAGTGTCTTCACTGGGGGTGGCACAGATACGCAGTATTTT; cdr3_aa: CASSVFTGGGTDTQYF
clone_size: -; v_call: TRBV4-1; d_call: -; j_call: TRBJ2-7; cdr3_nt: TGCGCCAGCAGCCAAGCCAGCCACGAGCAGTACTTC; cdr3_aa: CASSQASHEQYF
clone_size: once; v_call: TRBV30; d_call: -; j_call: TRBJ1-3; cdr3_nt: TGTGCCTGGAGTTCGGGGGGAAACACCATATATTTT; cdr3_aa: CAWSSGGNTIYF
clone_size: -; v_call: TRBV6-1; d_call: -; j_call: TRBJ1-1; cdr3_nt: TGTGCCAGCAGTGAAGAGGTCCCCCTGGGGGACACTGAAGCTTTCTTT; cdr3_aa: CASSEEVPLGDTEAFF
clone_size: once; v_call: TRBV10-2; d_call: -; j_call: TRBJ2-5; cdr3_nt: TGCGCCAGCAGTGAATTTAGCCTAGAGACCCAGTACTTC; cdr3_aa: CASSEFSLETQYF
clone_size: -; v_call: TRBV4-1; d_call: -; j_call: TRBJ2-7; cdr3_nt: TGCGCCAGCAGCCAAGTTAAGGGCTACGAGCAGTACTTC; cdr3_aa: CASSQVKGYEQYF
clone_size: -; v_call: TRBV2; d_call: TRBD1; j_call: TRBJ2-5; cdr3_nt: TGTGCCAGCAGTGTTCAGGGGGCGAGGGAGACCCAGTACTTC; cdr3_aa: CASSVQGARETQYF
clone_size: -; v_call: TRBV10-1; d_call: TRBD1; j_call: TRBJ2-1; cdr3_nt: TGCGCCAGCAGTGAGTCGACAGGGGGCAATGAGCAGTTCTTC; cdr3_aa: CASSESTGGNEQFF